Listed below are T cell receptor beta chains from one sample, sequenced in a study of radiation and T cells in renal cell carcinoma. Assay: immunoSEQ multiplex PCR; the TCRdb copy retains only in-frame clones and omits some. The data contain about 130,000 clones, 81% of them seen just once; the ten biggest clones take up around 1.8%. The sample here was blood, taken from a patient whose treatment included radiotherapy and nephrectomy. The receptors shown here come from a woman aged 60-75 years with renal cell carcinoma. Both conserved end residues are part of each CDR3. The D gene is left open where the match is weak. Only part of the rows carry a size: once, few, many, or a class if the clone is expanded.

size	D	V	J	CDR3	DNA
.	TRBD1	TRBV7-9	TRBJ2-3	CASSYTGGGGTDTQYF	TGTGCCAGCAGCTACACAGGGGGCGGGGGCACAGATACGCAGTATTTT
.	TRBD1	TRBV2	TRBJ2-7	CASSEAFGRDRIAEQYF	TGTGCCAGCAGTGAAGCCTTTGGCCGGGACAGGATAGCCGAGCAGTACTTC
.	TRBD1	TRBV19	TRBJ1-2	CASSTLPGGGLGGYTF	TGTGCCAGTAGTACCCTCCCAGGGGGCGGACTCGGTGGCTACACCTTC
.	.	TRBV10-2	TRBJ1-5	CASSENSNQPQHF	TGCGCCAGCAGTGAAAATAGCAATCAGCCCCAGCATTTT
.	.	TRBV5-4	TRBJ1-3	CASSLTDRMDTIYF	TGTGCCAGCAGCCTAACCGACAGGATGGACACCATATATTTT
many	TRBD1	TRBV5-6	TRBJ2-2	CASRARQGGYTGELFF	TGTGCCAGCAGGGCTAGACAGGGGGGTTACACCGGGGAGCTGTTTTTT
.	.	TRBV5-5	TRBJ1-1	CASSLVAGDTEAFF	TGTGCCAGCAGCTTGGTGGCGGGGGACACTGAAGCTTTCTTT
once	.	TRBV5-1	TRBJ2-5	CASSAQGWETQYF	TGCGCCAGCAGCGCACAGGGATGGGAGACCCAGTACTTC
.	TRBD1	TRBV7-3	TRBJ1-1	CASSPLPGQGEVAFF	TGTGCCAGCAGCCCACTCCCGGGACAGGGGGAGGTAGCTTTCTTT
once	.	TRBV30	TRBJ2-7	CAWSAGRVYEQYF	TGTGCCTGGAGTGCTGGGCGGGTCTACGAGCAGTACTTC
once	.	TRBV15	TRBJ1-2	CATSKGDPGIGGYTF	TGTGCCACCAGCAAAGGAGACCCAGGGATAGGTGGCTACACCTTC
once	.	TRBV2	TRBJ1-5	CASTERDASNQPQHF	TGTGCCAGCACCGAACGGGACGCTAGCAATCAGCCCCAGCATTTT
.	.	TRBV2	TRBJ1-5	CASSEWGASNQPQHF	TGTGCCAGCAGTGAATGGGGGGCGAGCAATCAGCCCCAGCATTTT
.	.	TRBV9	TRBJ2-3	CASSVAHFGTDTQYF	TGTGCCAGCAGCGTAGCCCACTTTGGCACAGATACGCAGTATTTT
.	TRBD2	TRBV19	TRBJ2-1	CASSPRTSGLVRSYNEQFF	TGTGCCAGTAGTCCTAGGACTAGCGGCCTAGTTCGCTCCTACAATGAGCAGTTCTTC
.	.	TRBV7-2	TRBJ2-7	CASSLVGTVSYEQYF	TGTGCCAGCAGCTTAGTTGGGACCGTCTCCTACGAGCAGTACTTC
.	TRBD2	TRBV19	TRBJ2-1	CASSRTSGRVGDNEQFF	TGTGCCAGTAGTAGGACTAGCGGGAGAGTCGGCGACAATGAGCAGTTCTTC
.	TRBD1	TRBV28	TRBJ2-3	CASSPTGVNTDTQYF	TGTGCCAGCAGTCCAACAGGGGTGAACACAGATACGCAGTATTTT
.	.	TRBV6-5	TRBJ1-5	CASSYSRDQPQHF	TGTGCCAGCAGTTACTCGAGAGATCAGCCCCAGCATTTT
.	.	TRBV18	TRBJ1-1	CASSPRNRDGTEAFF	TGTGCCAGCTCACCCCGGAACCGGGATGGCACTGAAGCTTTCTTT
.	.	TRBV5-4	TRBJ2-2	CASSPAGRGDTGELFF	TGTGCCAGCAGCCCGGCCGGACGGGGAGACACCGGGGAGCTGTTTTTT
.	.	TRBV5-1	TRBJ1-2	CASSLAGENGYTF	TGCGCCAGCAGCTTGGCTGGGGAGAATGGCTACACCTTC
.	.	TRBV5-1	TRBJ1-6	CASSLGAVNSPLHF	TGCGCCAGCAGCTTGGGGGCAGTTAATTCACCCCTCCACTTT
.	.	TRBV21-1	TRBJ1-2	CASSKGGYGYTF	TGTGCCAGCAGCAAAGGGGGCTATGGCTACACCTTC
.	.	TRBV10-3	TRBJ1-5	CAISGDPGWPQHF	TGTGCCATCAGTGGGGACCCCGGCTGGCCCCAGCATTTT
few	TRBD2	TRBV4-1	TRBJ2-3	CASSQDEGRGGRIDTQYF	TGCGCCAGCAGCCAAGATGAGGGGCGGGGGGGCCGCATAGATACGCAGTATTTT